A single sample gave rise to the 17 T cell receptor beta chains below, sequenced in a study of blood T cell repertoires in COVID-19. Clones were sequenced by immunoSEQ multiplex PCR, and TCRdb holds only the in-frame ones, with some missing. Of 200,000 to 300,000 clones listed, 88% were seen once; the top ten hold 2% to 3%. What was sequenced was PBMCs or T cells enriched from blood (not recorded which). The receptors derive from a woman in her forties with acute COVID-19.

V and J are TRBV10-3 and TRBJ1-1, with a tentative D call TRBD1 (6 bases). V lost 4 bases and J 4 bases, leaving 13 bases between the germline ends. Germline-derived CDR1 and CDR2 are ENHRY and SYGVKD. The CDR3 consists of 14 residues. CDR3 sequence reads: CAISGGTSFTEAFF. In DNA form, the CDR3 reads TGTGCCATCAGTGGGGGGACATCCTTCACTGAAGCTTTCTTT.

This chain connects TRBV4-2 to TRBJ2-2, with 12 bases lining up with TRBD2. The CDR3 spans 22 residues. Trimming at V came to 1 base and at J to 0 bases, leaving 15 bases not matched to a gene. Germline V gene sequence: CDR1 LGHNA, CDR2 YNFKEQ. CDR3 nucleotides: TGTGCCAGCAGCCAAGGACTAGCGGGGGCCCTCTATGAAGATCCGAACACCGGGGAGCTGTTTTTT. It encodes CASSQGLAGALYEDPNTGELFF.

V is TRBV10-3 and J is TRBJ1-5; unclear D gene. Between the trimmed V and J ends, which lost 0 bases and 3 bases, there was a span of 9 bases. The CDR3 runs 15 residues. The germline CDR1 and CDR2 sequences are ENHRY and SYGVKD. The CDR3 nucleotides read TGTGCCATCAGTGAGTCGACCGGGAACAATCAGCCCCAGCATTTT. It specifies CAISESTGNNQPQHF.

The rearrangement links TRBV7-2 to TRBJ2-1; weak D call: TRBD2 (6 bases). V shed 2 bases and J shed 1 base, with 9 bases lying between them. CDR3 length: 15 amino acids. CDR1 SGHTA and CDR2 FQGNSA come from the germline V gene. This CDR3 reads CASSLLRGSYNEQFF. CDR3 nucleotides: TGTGCCAGCAGCTTACTTCGGGGGTCCTACAATGAGCAGTTCTTC.

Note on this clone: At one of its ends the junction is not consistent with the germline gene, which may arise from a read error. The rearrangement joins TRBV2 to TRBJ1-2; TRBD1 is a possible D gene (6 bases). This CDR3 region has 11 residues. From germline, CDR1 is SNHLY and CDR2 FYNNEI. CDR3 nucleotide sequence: TGTGCCAGCAGGGTCGGGGGGCGGGCCAACTTC. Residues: CASRVGGRANF.

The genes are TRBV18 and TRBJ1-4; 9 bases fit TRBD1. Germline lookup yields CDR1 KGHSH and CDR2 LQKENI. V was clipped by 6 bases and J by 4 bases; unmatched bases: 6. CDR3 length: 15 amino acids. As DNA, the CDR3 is TGTGCCAGCTCCTGGGGACAGGGACTTAATGAAAAACTGTTTTTT. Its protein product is CASSWGQGLNEKLFF.

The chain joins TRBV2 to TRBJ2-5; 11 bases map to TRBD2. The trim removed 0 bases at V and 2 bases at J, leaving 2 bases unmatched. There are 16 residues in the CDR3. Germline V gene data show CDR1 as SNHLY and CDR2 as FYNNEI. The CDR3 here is CASSEAVAGGQETQYF. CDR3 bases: TGTGCCAGCAGTGAAGCGGTAGCGGGGGGGCAAGAGACCCAGTACTTC.

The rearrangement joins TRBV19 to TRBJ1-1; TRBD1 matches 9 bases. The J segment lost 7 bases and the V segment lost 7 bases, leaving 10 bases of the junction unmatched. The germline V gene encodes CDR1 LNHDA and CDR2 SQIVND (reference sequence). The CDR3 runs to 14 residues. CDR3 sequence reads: CASTLDRGVVEAFF. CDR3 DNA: TGTGCCAGTACCCTAGACAGGGGGGTAGTTGAAGCTTTCTTT.

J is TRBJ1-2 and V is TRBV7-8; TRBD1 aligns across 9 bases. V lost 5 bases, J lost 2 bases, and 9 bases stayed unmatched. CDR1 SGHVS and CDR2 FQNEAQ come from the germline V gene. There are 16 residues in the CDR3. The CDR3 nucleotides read TGTGCCAGCAGCCCTGGACAGACAGGGGGGAACTATGGCTACACCTTC. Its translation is CASSPGQTGGNYGYTF.

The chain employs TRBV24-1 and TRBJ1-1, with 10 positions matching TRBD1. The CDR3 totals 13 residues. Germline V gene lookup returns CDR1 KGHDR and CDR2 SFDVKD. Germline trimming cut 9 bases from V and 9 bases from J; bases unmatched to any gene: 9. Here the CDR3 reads CATRPPGQGKAFF. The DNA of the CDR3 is TGTGCCACCCGGCCACCGGGACAGGGGAAAGCTTTCTTT.

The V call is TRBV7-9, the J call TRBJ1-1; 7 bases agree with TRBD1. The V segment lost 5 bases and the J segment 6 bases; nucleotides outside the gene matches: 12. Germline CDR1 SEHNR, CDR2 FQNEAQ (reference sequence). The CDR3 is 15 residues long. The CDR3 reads CASSPGEGGYSEAFF. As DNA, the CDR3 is TGTGCCAGCAGCCCAGGGGAAGGGGGCTATTCTGAAGCTTTCTTT.

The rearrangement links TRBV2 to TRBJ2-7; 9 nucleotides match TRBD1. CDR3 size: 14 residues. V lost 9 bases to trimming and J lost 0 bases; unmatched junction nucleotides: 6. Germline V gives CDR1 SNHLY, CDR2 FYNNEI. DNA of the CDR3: TGTGCCAGTGGTCCGGGACAGGGCTCCTACGAGCAGTACGTC. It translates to CASGPGQGSYEQYV.

Here the CDR3 reads CASSPSDGGVANEKLFF. DNA of the CDR3: TGTGCCAGCAGCCCTTCGGACGGCGGGGTAGCTAATGAAAAACTGTTTTTT. The genes are TRBV6-2 or TRBV6-3 and TRBJ1-4; D unclear. Germline V CDR1 and CDR2: MNHEY, SVGEGT. V lost 6 bases and J lost 3, with 20 bases in between. The CDR3 consists of 17 residues.

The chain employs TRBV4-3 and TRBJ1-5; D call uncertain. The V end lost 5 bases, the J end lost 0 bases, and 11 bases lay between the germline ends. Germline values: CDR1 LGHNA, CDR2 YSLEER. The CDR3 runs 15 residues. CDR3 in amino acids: CASSAGLSSNQPQHF. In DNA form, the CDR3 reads TGCGCCAGCAGCGCCGGACTCTCTAGCAATCAGCCCCAGCATTTT.

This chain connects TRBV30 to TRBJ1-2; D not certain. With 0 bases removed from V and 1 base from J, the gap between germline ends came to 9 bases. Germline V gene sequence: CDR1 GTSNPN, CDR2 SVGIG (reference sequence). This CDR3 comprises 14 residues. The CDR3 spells CAWSVRRGNYGYTF. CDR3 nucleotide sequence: TGTGCCTGGAGTGTACGACGGGGTAACTATGGCTACACCTTC.

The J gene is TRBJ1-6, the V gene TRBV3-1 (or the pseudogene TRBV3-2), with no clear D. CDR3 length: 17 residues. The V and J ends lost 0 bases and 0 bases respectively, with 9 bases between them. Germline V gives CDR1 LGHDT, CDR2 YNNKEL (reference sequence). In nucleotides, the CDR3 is TGTGCCAGCAGCCAAGATGTGAGAAGCTCCTATAATTCACCCCTCCACTTT. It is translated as CASSQDVRSSYNSPLHF.

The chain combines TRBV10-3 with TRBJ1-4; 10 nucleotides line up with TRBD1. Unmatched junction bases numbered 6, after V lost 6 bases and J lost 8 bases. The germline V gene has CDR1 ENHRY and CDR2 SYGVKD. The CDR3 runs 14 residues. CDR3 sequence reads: CAISPGTGVEKLFF. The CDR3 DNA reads TGTGCCATCAGCCCCGGGACAGGGGTCGAAAAACTGTTTTTT.